A single sample is the source of the 20 T cell receptor beta chains below, sequenced in a study of T cell responses to AZD1222 COVID-19 vaccine. Assay: immunoSEQ multiplex PCR; the TCRdb copy retains only in-frame clones and omits some. Of roughly 150,000 clones listed, around 93% are singletons. The specimen was peripheral blood, collected 28 days after the second AZD1222 dose. Receptors originate from an adult who received the AZD1222 COVID-19 vaccine.

The rearrangement joins TRBV11-3 to TRBJ2-1; tentative D call: TRBD1 (6 bases). Trimming took off 2 bases at V and 4 bases at J, with 12 bases between the two ends. This CDR3 has 15 residues. Germline V gives CDR1 SGHNT, CDR2 YENEEA. The CDR3 reads CASSLRTEHYNEQFF. DNA of the CDR3: TGTGCCAGCAGCTTAAGGACAGAGCATTACAATGAGCAGTTCTTC.

The chain couples TRBV18 to TRBJ2-7; 11 bases are shared with TRBD2. CDR1 and CDR2 from the germline V gene are KGHSH and LQKENI. Losses at the gene ends were 3 bases for V and 2 bases for J; bases not matched to a gene: 12. This CDR3 spans 18 amino acids. CDR3: CASSPNRLAGRIPYEQYF. CDR3 coding DNA: TGTGCCAGCTCACCGAACCGACTAGCGGGACGTATCCCCTACGAGCAGTACTTC.

The chain joins TRBV5-4 to TRBJ2-4, with TRBD1 as a possible D gene (6 bases). This CDR3 spans 17 amino acids. The ends were cut back, 0 bases at V and 5 bases at J, with 18 bases in the middle. CDR1 SGHNT and CDR2 YYREEE come from the germline V gene (reference sequence). The CDR3 DNA follows: TGTGCCAGCAGCTTGGGAATGGCAGGGGATCATCAAAACATTCAGTACTTC. Translation gives CASSLGMAGDHQNIQYF.

The V and J genes are TRBV9 and TRBJ2-3, with D possibly being TRBD2 (5 bases). The V gene's germline CDR1 is SGDLS and CDR2 YYNGEE. The germline V and J ends were trimmed by 4 bases and 0 bases, with 12 bases remaining between them. This CDR3 spans 15 amino acids. The CDR3 nucleotides are TGTGCCAGCAGCAATGCGCGGGCTAGCACAGATACGCAGTATTTT. Amino acids: CASSNARASTDTQYF.

This rearrangement joins TRBV24-1 to TRBJ2-1; D is unclear. The CDR3 is 16 residues long. V dropped 1 base and J dropped 0 bases, with 9 bases sitting between them. In germline, CDR1 is KGHDR, CDR2 SFDVKD. CDR3 in DNA: TGTGCCACCAGTGATTTTGTGGGCGGCTCCTACAATGAGCAGTTCTTC. Its protein is CATSDFVGGSYNEQFF.

The V call is TRBV24-1, the J call TRBJ2-2, with TRBD1 identical over 8 bases. J gave up 1 base and V 4 bases, and 7 bases lay outside the gene matches. The CDR3 sequence is 17 residues long. Germline loops: CDR1 KGHDR, CDR2 SFDVKD. In DNA form, the CDR3 reads TGTGCCACCAGTGACCATAGGACAGGGTGGAACACCGGGGAGCTGTTTTTT. Its translation: CATSDHRTGWNTGELFF.

The V and J genes are TRBV19 and TRBJ2-7; TRBD2 agrees at 7 bases. V gave up 6 bases and J gave up 5 bases; unmatched junction bases: 13. Per the germline V gene, CDR1 is LNHDA and CDR2 is SQIVND (reference sequence). The CDR3 has 15 residues. For the CDR3, the DNA is TGTGCCAGTAGGGCCCTGGGGGGGTCAGCCCACGAGCAGTACTTC. Amino acid sequence: CASRALGGSAHEQYF.

The chain employs TRBV7-3 and TRBJ2-7; D ambiguous. The CDR3 has 12 residues. CDR1 SGHTA and CDR2 FQGTGA come from the germline V gene. The germline V and J ends were trimmed by 7 bases and 4 bases, with 11 bases remaining between them. CDR3 bases: TGTGCCAGCATTCCGGTTCTATACGAGCAGTACTTC. Translating it yields CASIPVLYEQYF. The variable domain in full, with the rest retrieved from reference TRBV7-3 and TRBJ2-7, is GAGVSQTPSNKVTEKGKYVELRCDPISGHTALYWYRQSLGQGPEFLIYFQGTGAADDSGLPNDRFFAVRPEGSVSTLKIQRTERGDSAVYLCASIPVLYEQYFGPGTRLTVT.

This chain uses TRBV19 with TRBJ1-5, with 7 bases matching TRBD1. CDR1 is LNHDA and CDR2 is SQIVND in the germline V gene (reference sequence). The length of the CDR3 is 16 residues. V dropped 3 bases and J dropped 4; count of bases not matched to a gene: 9. CDR3 residues: CASSINWSGGNQPQHF. As DNA, the CDR3 is TGTGCCAGTAGTATTAACTGGTCAGGGGGAAATCAGCCCCAGCATTTT. The whole variable domain, filled in from reference TRBV19 and TRBJ1-5, reads DGGITQSPKYLFRKEGQNVTLSCEQNLNHDAMYWYRQDPGQGLRLIYYSQIVNDFQKGDIAEGYSVSREKKESFPLTVTSAQKNPTAFYLCASSINWSGGNQPQHFGDGTRLSIL.

The chain combines TRBV18 with TRBJ2-3; D may be TRBD1 (6 bases). Per germline, CDR1 KGHSH and CDR2 LQKENI. Trimming removed 2 bases at V and 6 bases at J, with 18 bases between. The CDR3 sequence is 16 residues long. CDR3 DNA: TGTGCCAGCTCACCAAGAGCAGGGGCCGCCGGGGATACGCAGTATTTT. It codes for CASSPRAGAAGDTQYF. The full variable domain, completed using reference TRBV18 and TRBJ2-3, is NAGVMQNPRHLVRRRGQEARLRCSPMKGHSHVYWYRQLPEEGLKFMVYLQKENIIDESGMPKERFSAEFPKEGPSILRIQQVVRGDSAAYFCASSPRAGAAGDTQYFGPGTRLTVL.

V gene TRBV4-2 combines with J gene TRBJ2-2; 7 bases agree with TRBD1. Germline V gene lookup returns CDR1 LGHNA and CDR2 YNFKEQ. V lost 7 bases, J lost 6 bases, and 8 bases stayed unmatched. The CDR3 is made up of 14 amino acids. CDR3 DNA: TGTGCCAGCAAACCTACAGGGGAAGCCGGGGAGCTGTTTTTT. It yields the protein CASKPTGEAGELFF.

The chain carries TRBV13 and TRBJ1-1, with 9 bases aligning to TRBD1. This CDR3 comprises 16 residues. Germline loops: CDR1 PRHDT, CDR2 FYEKMQ (reference sequence). V lost 5 bases and J lost 6; bases outside the gene matches: 13. The CDR3 DNA follows: TGTGCCAGCAGCAACAAACAGGGGGCGAGGACCCCTGAAGCTTTCTTT. Its translation: CASSNKQGARTPEAFF. Combining the CDR3 with reference TRBV13 and TRBJ1-1 gives the whole variable domain AAGVIQSPRHLIKEKRETATLKCYPIPRHDTVYWYQQGPGQDPQFLISFYEKMQSDKGSIPDRFSAQQFSDYHSELNMSSLELGDSALYFCASSNKQGARTPEAFFGQGTRLTVV.

This clone showed up just once. V gene TRBV30 combines with J gene TRBJ1-4; D remains ambiguous. CDR1 and CDR2 (germline): GTSNPN, SVGIG (reference sequence). This CDR3 comprises 15 residues. V lost 6 bases and J lost 0, with 14 bases in between. CDR3 region: CACLRRGTTNEKLFF. CDR3 in DNA: TGTGCCTGCCTGCGGCGCGGAACAACTAATGAAAAACTGTTTTTT.

This chain links TRBV11-1 with TRBJ2-1; TRBD2 matches 12 bases. CDR1 is SGHAT and CDR2 is FQDESV in the germline V gene (reference sequence). The CDR3 is 15 residues long. The junction had 3 bases not matched to a gene; V was cut back by 6 bases and J by 3 bases. CDR3 amino acids: CASRGLAGSYNEQFF. The CDR3 nucleotides read TGTGCCAGCAGGGGACTAGCGGGCAGCTACAATGAGCAGTTCTTC.

This clone has just a few counts. The rearrangement joins TRBV6-4 to TRBJ2-5; weak D call: TRBD2 (5 bases). Germline loops: CDR1 MRHNA, CDR2 SNTAGT. The ends were cut back, 4 bases at V and 5 bases at J, with 17 bases in the middle. The CDR3 sequence is 15 residues long. In nucleotides, the CDR3 is TGTGCCAGCAGTGTCAACGGGAATCATCTGGAGACCCAGTACTTC. This codes for CASSVNGNHLETQYF.

The chain recombines TRBV9 with TRBJ2-6; D is uncertain. The CDR3 consists of 15 residues. From germline, CDR1 is SGDLS and CDR2 YYNGEE. V gave up 1 base and J gave up 2 bases, with 7 bases separating them. In DNA, the CDR3 is TGTGCCAGCAGCGTATCAGATACTGGGGCCAACGTCCTGACTTTC. It encodes CASSVSDTGANVLTF.

The chain links TRBV19 to TRBJ1-4; a weak D match, TRBD1 (6 bases). V shed 5 bases and J shed 2 bases, with 12 bases lying between them. Germline V gives CDR1 LNHDA, CDR2 SQIVND (reference sequence). The length of the CDR3 is 15 residues. In DNA form, the CDR3 reads TGTGCCAGTAGTGCCCCGGACAGCACTAATGAAAAACTGTTTTTT. This translates into CASSAPDSTNEKLFF.

The chain uses TRBV7-2 and TRBJ2-1; either TRBD1 or TRBD2 may supply D (5 bases each). The CDR3 spans 13 residues. CDR1 is SGHTA and CDR2 is FQGNSA in the germline V gene. Trimming left V 5 bases short and J 8 bases short, with 13 bases between. This CDR3 reads CASSPRWGYEQFF. DNA of the CDR3: TGTGCCAGCAGCCCGCGTTGGGGGTATGAGCAGTTCTTC.

This chain connects TRBV6-2 or TRBV6-3 to TRBJ2-5; 7 bases fit TRBD2. The CDR3 is 15 residues long. Germline V lookup: CDR1 MNHEY, CDR2 SVGEGT. Trimming took 0 bases from V and 2 from J; bases not matched to a gene: 3. The CDR3 here is CASSYSGLYQETQYF. Written as DNA, the CDR3 is TGTGCCAGCAGTTACTCGGGACTATATCAAGAGACCCAGTACTTC.

V and J are TRBV13 and TRBJ2-4; possibly TRBD2 for D (6 bases). The germline CDR1 and CDR2 sequences are PRHDT and FYEKMQ (reference sequence). V lost 5 bases to trimming and J lost 8 bases, with 16 bases between them. There are 14 residues in the CDR3. The CDR3 bases are TGTGCCAGCAGCACTAGCTCGGGTAGGGACATTCAGTACTTC. Amino acid sequence: CASSTSSGRDIQYF.